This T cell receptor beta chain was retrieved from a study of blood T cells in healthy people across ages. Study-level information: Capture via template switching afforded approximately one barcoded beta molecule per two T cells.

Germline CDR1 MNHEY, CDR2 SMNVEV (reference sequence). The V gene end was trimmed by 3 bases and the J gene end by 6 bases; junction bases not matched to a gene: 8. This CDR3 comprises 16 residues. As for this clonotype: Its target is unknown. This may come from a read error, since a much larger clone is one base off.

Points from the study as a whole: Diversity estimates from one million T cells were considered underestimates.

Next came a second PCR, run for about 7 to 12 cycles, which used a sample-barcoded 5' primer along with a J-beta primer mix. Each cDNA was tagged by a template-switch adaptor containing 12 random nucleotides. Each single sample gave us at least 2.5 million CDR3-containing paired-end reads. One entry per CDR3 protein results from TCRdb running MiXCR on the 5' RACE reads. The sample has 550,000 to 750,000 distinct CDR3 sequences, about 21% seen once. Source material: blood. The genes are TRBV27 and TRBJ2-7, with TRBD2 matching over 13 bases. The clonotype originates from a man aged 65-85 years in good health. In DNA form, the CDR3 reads TGTGCCAGCAGTTTCGCCCGGACTAGCGGGGGTGGCGAGCAGTACTTC. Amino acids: CASSFARTSGGGEQYF.